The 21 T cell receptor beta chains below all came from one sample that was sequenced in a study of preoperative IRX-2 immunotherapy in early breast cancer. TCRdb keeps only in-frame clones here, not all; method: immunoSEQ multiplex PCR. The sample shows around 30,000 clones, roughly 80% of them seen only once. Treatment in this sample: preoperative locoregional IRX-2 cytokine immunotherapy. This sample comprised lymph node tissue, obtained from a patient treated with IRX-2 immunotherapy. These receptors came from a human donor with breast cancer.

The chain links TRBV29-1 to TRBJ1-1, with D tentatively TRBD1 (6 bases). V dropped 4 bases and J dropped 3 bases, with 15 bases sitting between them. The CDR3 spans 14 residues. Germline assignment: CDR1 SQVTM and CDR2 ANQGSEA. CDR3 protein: CSVASGRGDTEAFF. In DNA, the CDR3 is TGCAGCGTTGCCTCAGGAAGGGGGGACACTGAAGCTTTCTTT.

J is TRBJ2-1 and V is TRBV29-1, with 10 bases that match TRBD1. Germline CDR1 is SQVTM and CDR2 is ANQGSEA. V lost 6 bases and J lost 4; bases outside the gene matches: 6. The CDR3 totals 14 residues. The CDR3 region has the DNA TGCAGCGTAGGGGACAGGGGCTCTTACAATGAGCAGTTCTTC. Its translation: CSVGDRGSYNEQFF.

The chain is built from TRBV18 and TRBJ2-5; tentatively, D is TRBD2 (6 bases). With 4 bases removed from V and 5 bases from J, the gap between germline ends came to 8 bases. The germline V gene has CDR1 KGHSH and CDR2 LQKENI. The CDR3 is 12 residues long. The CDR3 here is CASSQGRETQYF. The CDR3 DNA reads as TGTGCCAGCTCACAGGGGAGGGAGACCCAGTACTTC.

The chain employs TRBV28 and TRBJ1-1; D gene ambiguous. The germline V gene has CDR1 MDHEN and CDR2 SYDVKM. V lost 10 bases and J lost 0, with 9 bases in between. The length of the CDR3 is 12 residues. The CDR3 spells CATTTLNTEAFF. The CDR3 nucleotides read TGTGCCACCACAACCCTGAACACTGAAGCTTTCTTT.

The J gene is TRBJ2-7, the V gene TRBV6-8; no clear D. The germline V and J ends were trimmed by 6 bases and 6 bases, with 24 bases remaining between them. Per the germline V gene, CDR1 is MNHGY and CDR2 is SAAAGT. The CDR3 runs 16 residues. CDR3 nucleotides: TGTGCCAGCAGCGAAATGTCCCGATCAGTCTTCGGCGAGCAGTACTTC. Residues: CASSEMSRSVFGEQYF.

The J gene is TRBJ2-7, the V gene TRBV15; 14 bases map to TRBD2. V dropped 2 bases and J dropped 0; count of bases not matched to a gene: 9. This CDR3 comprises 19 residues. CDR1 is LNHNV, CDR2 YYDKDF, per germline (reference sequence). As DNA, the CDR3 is TGTGCCACCAGCAGACCGACTAGCGGGAGGGCCGGCAGCTCCTACGAGCAGTACTTC. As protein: CATSRPTSGRAGSSYEQYF.

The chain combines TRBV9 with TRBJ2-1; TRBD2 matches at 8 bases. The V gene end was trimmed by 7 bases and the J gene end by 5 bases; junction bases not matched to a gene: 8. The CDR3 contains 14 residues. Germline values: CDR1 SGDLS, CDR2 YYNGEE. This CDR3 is CASPRPGLDNEQFF. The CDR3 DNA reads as TGTGCCAGCCCCCGACCGGGACTAGACAATGAGCAGTTCTTC.

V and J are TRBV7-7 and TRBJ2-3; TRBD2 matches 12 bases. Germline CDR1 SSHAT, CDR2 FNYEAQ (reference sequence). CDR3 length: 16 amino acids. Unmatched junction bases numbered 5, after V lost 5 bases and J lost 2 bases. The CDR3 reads CASSKTSGGPTDTQYF. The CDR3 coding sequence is TGTGCCAGCAGCAAAACTAGCGGGGGGCCCACAGATACGCAGTATTTT.

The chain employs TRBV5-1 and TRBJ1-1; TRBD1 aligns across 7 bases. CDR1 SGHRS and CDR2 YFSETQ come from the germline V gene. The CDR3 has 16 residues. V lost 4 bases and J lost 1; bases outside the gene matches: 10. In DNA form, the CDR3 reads TGCGCCAGCAGCATGAGACAGGGTCGGGCGAACACTGAAGCTTTCTTT. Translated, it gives CASSMRQGRANTEAFF.

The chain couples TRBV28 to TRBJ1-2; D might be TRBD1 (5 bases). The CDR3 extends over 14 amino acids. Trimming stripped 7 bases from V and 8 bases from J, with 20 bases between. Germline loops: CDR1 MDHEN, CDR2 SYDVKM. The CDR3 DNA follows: TGTGCCAGCACTACACAGGCAATCTCAGAGGGCTACACCTTC. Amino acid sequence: CASTTQAISEGYTF.

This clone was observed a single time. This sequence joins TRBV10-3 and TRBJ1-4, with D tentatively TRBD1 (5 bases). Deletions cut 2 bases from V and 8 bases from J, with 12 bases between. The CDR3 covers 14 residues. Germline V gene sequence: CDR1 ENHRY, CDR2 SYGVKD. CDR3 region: CAISEIQGWEKLFF. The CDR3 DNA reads TGTGCCATCAGTGAGATCCAGGGTTGGGAAAAACTGTTTTTT.

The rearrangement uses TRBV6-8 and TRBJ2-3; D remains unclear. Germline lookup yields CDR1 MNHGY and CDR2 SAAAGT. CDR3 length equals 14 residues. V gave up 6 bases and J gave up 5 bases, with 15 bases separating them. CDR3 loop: CASRRASSGDTQYF. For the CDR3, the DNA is TGTGCCAGCAGAAGGGCATCATCGGGAGATACGCAGTATTTT.

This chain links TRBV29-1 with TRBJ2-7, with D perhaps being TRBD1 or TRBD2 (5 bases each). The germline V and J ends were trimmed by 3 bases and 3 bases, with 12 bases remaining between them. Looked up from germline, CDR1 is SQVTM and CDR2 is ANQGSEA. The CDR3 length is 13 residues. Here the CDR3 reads CSVEVGRSYEQYF. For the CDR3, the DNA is TGCAGCGTTGAGGTGGGACGGAGCTACGAGCAGTACTTC.

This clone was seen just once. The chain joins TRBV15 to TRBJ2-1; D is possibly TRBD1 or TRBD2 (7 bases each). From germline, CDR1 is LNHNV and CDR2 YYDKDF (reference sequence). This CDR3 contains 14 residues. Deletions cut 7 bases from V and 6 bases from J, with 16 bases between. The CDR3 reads CATIVDREGNEQFF. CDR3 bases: TGTGCCACCATCGTCGACAGGGAGGGCAATGAGCAGTTCTTC.

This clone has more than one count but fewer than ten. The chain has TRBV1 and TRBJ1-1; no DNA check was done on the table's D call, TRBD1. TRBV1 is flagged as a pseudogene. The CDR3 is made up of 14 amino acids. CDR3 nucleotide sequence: TGCGCCAGCAGCCACCCAGGGGGCGAATCTGAAGCTTTCTTT. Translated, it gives CASSHPGGESEAFF.

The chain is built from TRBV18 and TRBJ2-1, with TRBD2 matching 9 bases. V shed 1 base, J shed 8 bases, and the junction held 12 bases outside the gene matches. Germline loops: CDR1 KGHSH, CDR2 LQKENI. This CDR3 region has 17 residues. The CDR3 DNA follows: TGTGCCAGCTCACCACTTAGGGGGTCTAGCGGGAATCATGAGCAGTTCTTC. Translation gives CASSPLRGSSGNHEQFF.

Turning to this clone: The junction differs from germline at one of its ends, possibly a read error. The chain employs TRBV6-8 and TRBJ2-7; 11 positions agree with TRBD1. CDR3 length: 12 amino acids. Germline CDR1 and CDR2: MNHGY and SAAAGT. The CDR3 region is CASSPRTGGPLF. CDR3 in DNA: TGTGCCAGCAGTCCACGGACAGGGGGCCCCCTTTTC.

The CDR3 loop reads CASSLELSGANVLTF. CDR3 DNA, as far as it was read: TGTGCCAGCAGCTTAGAGCTATCTGGGGCCAACGTCCTGACT. V gene TRBV11-3 combines with J gene TRBJ2-6; no definite D call. The read gets to within 1 residue of the CDR3 end, and the germline J gene fills in the rest. Germline-derived CDR1 and CDR2 are SGHNT and YENEEA. The germline V and J ends were trimmed by 0 bases and 1 base, with 4 bases remaining between them. This CDR3 has 15 residues. Together with reference TRBV11-3 and TRBJ2-6, the CDR3 gives the full variable domain: EAGVVQSPRYKIIEKKQPVAFWCNPISGHNTLYWYLQNLGQGPELLIRYENEEAVDDSQLPKDRFSAERLKGVDSTLKIQPAELGDSAVYLCASSLELSGANVLTFGAGSRLTVL.

CDR3 sequence (DNA): TGTGCCAGCAGTTTATGGGGTGGCAATCAGCCCCAGCATTTT. Amino acids: CASSLWGGNQPQHF. The genes are TRBV27 and TRBJ1-5, with D unclear. Trimming stripped 1 base from V and 2 bases from J, with 6 bases between. From germline, CDR1 is MNHEY and CDR2 SMNVEV (reference sequence). The CDR3 runs 14 residues.

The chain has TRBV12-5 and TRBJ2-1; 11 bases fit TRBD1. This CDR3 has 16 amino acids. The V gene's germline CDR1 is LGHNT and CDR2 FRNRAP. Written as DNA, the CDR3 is TGTGCCAGCACCCCAAGGGAACGGACAGGGGGCCTGGAGCAGTTCTTC. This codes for CASTPRERTGGLEQFF.

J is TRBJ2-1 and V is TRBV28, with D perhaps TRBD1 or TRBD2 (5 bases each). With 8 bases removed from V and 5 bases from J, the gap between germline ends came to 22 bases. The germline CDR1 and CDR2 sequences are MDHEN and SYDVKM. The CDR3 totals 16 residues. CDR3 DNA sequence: TGTGCCAGCGATACATTCCGTACATTGGGGGACAATGAGCAGTTCTTC. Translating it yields CASDTFRTLGDNEQFF.